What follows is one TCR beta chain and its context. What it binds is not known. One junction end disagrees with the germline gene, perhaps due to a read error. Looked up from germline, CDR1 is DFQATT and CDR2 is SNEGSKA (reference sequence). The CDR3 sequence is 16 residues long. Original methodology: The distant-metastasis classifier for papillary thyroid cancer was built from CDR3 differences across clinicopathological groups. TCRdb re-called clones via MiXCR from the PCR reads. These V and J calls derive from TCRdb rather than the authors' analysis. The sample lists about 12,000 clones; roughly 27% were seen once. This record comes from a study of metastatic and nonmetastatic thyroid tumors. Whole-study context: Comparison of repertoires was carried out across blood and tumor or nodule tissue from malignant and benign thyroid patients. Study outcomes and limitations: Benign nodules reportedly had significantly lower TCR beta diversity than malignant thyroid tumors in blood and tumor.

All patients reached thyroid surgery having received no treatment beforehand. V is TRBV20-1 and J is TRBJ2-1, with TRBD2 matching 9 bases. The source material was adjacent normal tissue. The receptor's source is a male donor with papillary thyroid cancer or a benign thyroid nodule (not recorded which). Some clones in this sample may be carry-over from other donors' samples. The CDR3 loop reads CSARDPGLALYNEQFF. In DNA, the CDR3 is TGCAGTGCCAGAGATCCGGGACTAGCCCTATATAATGAGCAGTTCTTC.